The subject of this entry is one T cell receptor (beta chain). The CDR3 totals 14 residues. The junction had 10 bases not matched to a gene; V was cut back by 4 bases and J by 10 bases. The germline V gene has CDR1 SGHTA and CDR2 FQGNSA. The sample belongs to a study of control samples from healthy donors and cancer patients. This table comes from immunoSEQ multiplex PCR, and its TCRdb copy is limited to in-frame clones, with some not included. The sample yields about 120,000 clones, about nine tenths seen once. V usage is TRBV7-2 and J usage is TRBJ1-2; 9 bases line up with TRBD1. Sample: blood. The receptor comes from a man aged 35 to 55 in good health. The CDR3 DNA reads TGTGCCAGCAGCTCCCGGACAGGGGAGAGGCCCTACACCTTC. Amino acid sequence: CASSSRTGERPYTF.